The 29 T cell receptor beta chains reported below all come from one sample, sequenced in a study of T cells after posttransplantation cyclophosphamide. The assay was immunoSEQ multiplex PCR, and TCRdb's table has in-frame clones only and misses some. The top ten clones hold 0.2% to 0.3% of a sample with 7,500 to 10,000 clones, roughly 98% of them seen once. The naive gate required viable CD3+CD4+ or CD3+CD8+ cells with CCR7+CD45RA+CD45RO-CD95-CD27+CD28+ phenotype. The sample comprised naive CD4+ T cells sorted from PBMCs. The origin of the receptors is an older woman in good health, CMV-negative, and a related stem cell transplant donor.

V gene TRBV9 combines with J gene TRBJ2-1, with TRBD2 identical over 9 bases. Germline CDR1 reads SGDLS; CDR2 reads YYNGEE. Trimming took 3 bases from V and 6 from J; bases not matched to a gene: 7. The CDR3 sequence is 15 residues long. In nucleotides, the CDR3 is TGTGCCAGCAGCGCCGGGACTAGCTTAGGCAATGAGCAGTTCTTC. Residues: CASSAGTSLGNEQFF.

The gene calls are TRBV15 and TRBJ1-2, with 9 bases aligning to TRBD1. V was clipped by 5 bases and J by 6 bases; unmatched bases: 7. Looked up from germline, CDR1 is LNHNV and CDR2 is YYDKDF (reference sequence). The CDR3 runs 14 residues. For the CDR3, the DNA is TGTGCCACCAGCCGGGACAGGGAAATGGATGGCTACACCTTC. It encodes CATSRDREMDGYTF. The whole variable domain, remainder taken from reference TRBV15 and TRBJ1-2, is DAMVIQNPRYQVTQFGKPVTLSCSQTLNHNVMYWYQQKSSQAPKLLFHYYDKDFNNEADTPDNFQSRRPNTSFCFLDIRSPGLGDTAMYLCATSRDREMDGYTFGSGTRLTVV.

This rearrangement joins TRBV29-1 to TRBJ2-7; TRBD1 matches at 7 bases. Trimming at V came to 5 bases and at J to 1 base, leaving 11 bases not matched to a gene. The CDR3 extends over 15 amino acids. Germline loops: CDR1 SQVTM, CDR2 ANQGSEA. CDR3 DNA sequence: TGCAGCGTTCGCCTAGGGACAGACGGTTCCTACGAGCAGTACTTC. As protein: CSVRLGTDGSYEQYF.

This clone was observed a handful of times. V usage is TRBV19 and J usage is TRBJ2-6; TRBD1 might be the D (5 bases). V shed 7 bases and J shed 3 bases, with 13 bases lying between them. The V gene's germline CDR1 is LNHDA and CDR2 SQIVND (reference sequence). The length of the CDR3 is 15 residues. The CDR3 here is CASKSQGSGANVLTF. CDR3 DNA sequence: TGTGCCAGTAAGTCGCAGGGTAGTGGGGCCAACGTCCTGACTTTC.

The rearrangement uses TRBV29-1 and TRBJ2-4; 8 bases line up with TRBD1. The V segment lost 5 bases and the J segment 0 bases; nucleotides outside the gene matches: 3. Germline V lookup: CDR1 SQVTM, CDR2 ANQGSEA. The CDR3 runs 14 residues. CDR3 residues: CSVSTGGAKNIQYF. The CDR3 nucleotides read TGCAGCGTTTCAACAGGGGGAGCCAAAAACATTCAGTACTTC.

The V and J genes are TRBV28 and TRBJ1-6; D is ambiguous. Germline CDR1 MDHEN, CDR2 SYDVKM. V was clipped by 6 bases and J by 5 bases, with 14 bases between them. The CDR3 sequence is 15 residues long. Here the CDR3 reads CASSFGGLNNSPLHF. The CDR3 DNA reads TGTGCCAGCAGCTTTGGAGGTTTGAATAATTCACCCCTCCACTTT.

The V call is TRBV10-2, the J call TRBJ2-5; no reliable D call. Trimming left V 1 base short and J 7 bases short, with 10 bases between. The germline CDR1 and CDR2 sequences are WSHSY and SAAADI. This CDR3 has 13 residues. The chain's CDR3 is CASSELLSGTQYF. The CDR3 coding sequence is TGCGCCAGCAGTGAGTTACTTTCGGGGACCCAGTACTTC.

The V call is TRBV1, the J call TRBJ2-1; TRBD2 is the table's D call, not checked against the DNA. TRBV1 is labeled a pseudogene. This CDR3 contains 18 residues. CDR3 sequence: CTSSPGLAGSCSYNEQFF. The CDR3 DNA reads TGCACCAGCAGTCCGGGACTAGCGGGATCTTGCTCCTACAATGAGCAGTTCTTC.

This chain's CDR3 is CASSLDRDGYGYTF. The CDR3, as DNA: TGTGCCAGCTCACTAGACAGGGACGGCTATGGCTACACCTTC. The rearrangement links TRBV18 to TRBJ1-2, with 7 bases matching TRBD1. The germline gives CDR1 KGHSH, CDR2 LQKENI. CDR3 length equals 14 residues. The J segment lost 4 bases and the V segment lost 4 bases, leaving 6 bases of the junction unmatched.

The chain links TRBV6-5 to TRBJ1-5; D might be TRBD1 (5 bases). CDR1 and CDR2 from the germline V gene are MNHEY and SVGAGI. V was trimmed by 5 bases and J by 3 bases, leaving 11 bases between them. There are 14 residues in the CDR3. The CDR3 spells CASSKDSFNQPQHF. The CDR3 DNA is TGTGCCAGCAGTAAAGACAGCTTCAATCAGCCCCAGCATTTT.

V is TRBV7-2 and J is TRBJ2-1, with 7 bases that match TRBD1. CDR1 is SGHTA and CDR2 is FQGNSA in the germline V gene. The CDR3 consists of 15 residues. V shed 0 bases and J 2 bases; nucleotides not matched to a gene: 1. DNA of the CDR3: TGTGCCAGCAGCTTAGCCGGGACAGCCTACAATGAGCAGTTCTTC. Residues: CASSLAGTAYNEQFF.

V and J are TRBV5-1 and TRBJ1-1; 8 bases are a match to TRBD1. Germline V gene data show CDR1 as SGHRS and CDR2 as YFSETQ. This CDR3 contains 16 residues. V gave up 1 base and J gave up 1 base; unmatched junction bases: 6. The CDR3 protein is CASSLIGQGQNTEAFF. The CDR3 nucleotides are TGCGCCAGCAGCTTGATCGGACAGGGACAGAACACTGAAGCTTTCTTT.

Concerning this clone itself: This specimen includes other DNA sequences encoding the same CDR3. The chain carries TRBV7-8 and TRBJ1-6; TRBD1 aligns across 7 bases. Losses at the gene ends were 4 bases for V and 4 bases for J; bases not matched to a gene: 4. The CDR3 loop spans 15 amino acids. The germline gives CDR1 SGHVS, CDR2 FQNEAQ. The CDR3 DNA reads as TGTGCCAGCAGCTCCAGACAGGGTTATAATTCACCCCTCCACTTT. Translating gives CASSSRQGYNSPLHF.

The V gene is TRBV9, the J gene TRBJ2-5; D might be TRBD1 (6 bases). The CDR3 is 13 residues long. With 2 bases removed from V and 2 bases from J, the gap between germline ends came to 7 bases. Germline CDR1 and CDR2: SGDLS and YYNGEE. CDR3 DNA sequence: TGTGCCAGCAGCGTCGGACAGCAAGAGACCCAGTACTTC. This translates into CASSVGQQETQYF.

V gene TRBV5-4 combines with J gene TRBJ2-1; D remains unclear. CDR3 length: 13 amino acids. V lost 4 bases, J lost 3 bases, and 8 bases lay in between. The V gene's germline CDR1 is SGHNT and CDR2 YYREEE (reference sequence). The chain's CDR3 is CASSEPGYNEQFF. The CDR3 DNA reads TGTGCCAGCAGCGAACCGGGCTACAATGAGCAGTTCTTC.

The chain is built from TRBV5-6 and TRBJ2-2, with TRBD1 identical over 10 bases. Germline CDR1 reads SGHDT; CDR2 reads YYEEEE. With V trimmed by 3 bases and J by 4 bases, 3 bases remained unmatched. CDR3 length: 15 residues. The CDR3 coding sequence is TGTGCCAGCAGCTCGGACAGGGGGGTCACCGGGGAGCTGTTTTTT. As protein: CASSSDRGVTGELFF. Drawing the rest from reference TRBV5-6 and TRBJ2-2, the complete variable domain is DAGVTQSPTHLIKTRGQQVTLRCSPKSGHDTVSWYQQALGQGPQFIFQYYEEEERQRGNFPDRFSGHQFPNYSSELNVNALLLGDSALYLCASSSDRGVTGELFFGEGSRLTVL.

The chain has TRBV18 and TRBJ1-1, with D possibly matching TRBD1 (5 bases). V gave up 4 bases and J gave up 4 bases, with 7 bases separating them. Germline V CDR1 and CDR2: KGHSH, LQKENI. CDR3 size: 12 residues. The DNA for the CDR3 is TGTGCCAGCTCACAGGGGATCACTGAAGCTTTCTTT. This sequence encodes CASSQGITEAFF.

Turning to this clone: Germline and junction disagree at one end, which may indicate a read error. The same CDR3 can be traced to other DNA sequences in this sample. The chain couples TRBV2 to TRBJ1-6; possible D gene TRBD1, 5 bases. The CDR3 loop spans 15 amino acids. The V gene's germline CDR1 is SNHLY and CDR2 FYNNEI. CDR3 sequence (DNA): TGTGCCAGCAGTGCCGGGGGGAGCTATAATTCCCCCCTCCACTTT. It specifies CASSAGGSYNSPLHF.

The chain uses TRBV21-1 and TRBJ1-2. TRBV21-1 counts as a pseudogene. The CDR3 runs 14 residues. The CDR3 here is CASSDDREVGGYTF. The CDR3, as DNA: TGTGCCAGCAGCGACGACCGGGAGGTAGGTGGCTACACCTTC.

This sequence joins TRBV28 and TRBJ2-3; 10 nucleotides align to TRBD1. The germline CDR1 and CDR2 sequences are MDHEN and SYDVKM. V lost 5 bases, J lost 5 bases, and 10 bases stayed unmatched. This CDR3 region has 16 residues. The CDR3 DNA is TGTGCCAGCAGTCGCGTGACAGGGGGCTTAGGAGATACGCAGTATTTT. The encoded protein is CASSRVTGGLGDTQYF. Complete variable domain (other parts from reference TRBV28 and TRBJ2-3): DVKVTQSSRYLVKRTGEKVFLECVQDMDHENMFWYRQDPGLGLRLIYFSYDVKMKEKGDIPEGYSVSREKKERFSLILESASTNQTSMYLCASSRVTGGLGDTQYFGPGTRLTVL.

This sequence joins TRBV11-2 and TRBJ1-1; TRBD1 matches 7 bases. The CDR3 consists of 16 residues. Per the germline V gene, CDR1 is SGHAT and CDR2 is FQNNGV. Trimming cost V 4 bases and J 5 bases; bases outside gene matches: 13. The CDR3 loop reads CASSSGLRGRKTEAFF. As DNA, the CDR3 is TGTGCCAGCAGCTCCGGTTTGAGGGGGCGCAAAACTGAAGCTTTCTTT. The whole variable domain, remainder taken from reference TRBV11-2 and TRBJ1-1, is EAGVAQSPRYKIIEKRQSVAFWCNPISGHATLYWYQQILGQGPKLLIQFQNNGVVDDSQLPKDRFSAERLKGVDSTLKIQPAKLEDSAVYLCASSSGLRGRKTEAFFGQGTRLTVV.

V gene TRBV7-2 combines with J gene TRBJ2-3; D is unclear. The V end lost 1 base, the J end lost 2 bases, and 7 bases lay between the germline ends. Germline V CDR1 and CDR2: SGHTA, FQGNSA. The CDR3 covers 14 residues. CDR3 loop: CASSLGAYTDTQYF. In DNA, the CDR3 is TGTGCCAGCAGCTTAGGAGCGTACACAGATACGCAGTATTTT.

V usage is TRBV5-1 and J usage is TRBJ1-1; TRBD1 is a possible D gene (5 bases). Germline CDR1 reads SGHRS; CDR2 reads YFSETQ. This CDR3 has 14 amino acids. Trimming took 0 bases from V and 4 from J, leaving 10 bases between them. DNA of the CDR3: TGCGCCAGCAGCTTGGCCCCCGGGGGCACTGAAGCTTTCTTT. It codes for CASSLAPGGTEAFF.

The rearrangement uses TRBV27 and TRBJ2-1; 9 bases fit TRBD2. V shed 2 bases and J 2 bases; nucleotides not matched to a gene: 13. Germline CDR1 MNHEY, CDR2 SMNVEV (reference sequence). The length of the CDR3 is 19 residues. CDR3 residues: CASSLRSRVAGDPYNEQFF. As DNA, the CDR3 is TGTGCCAGCAGTTTAAGGTCGCGGGTAGCGGGAGACCCCTACAATGAGCAGTTCTTC.

The chain combines TRBV7-9 with TRBJ2-1; 7 positions agree with TRBD2. CDR3 size: 16 residues. Germline trimming cut 5 bases from V and 0 bases from J; bases unmatched to any gene: 7. Germline CDR1 SEHNR, CDR2 FQNEAQ (reference sequence). The CDR3 DNA reads as TGTGCCAGCAGCCGGCCTCTAGCGGACTCCTACAATGAGCAGTTCTTC. This codes for CASSRPLADSYNEQFF.

In the case of this clone: Germline is not matched at one junction end, which may reflect a read error. V is TRBV6-8 and J is TRBJ1-5, with TRBD1 identical over 9 bases. Germline loops: CDR1 MNHGY, CDR2 SAAAGT. The CDR3 covers 18 residues. The CDR3 DNA follows: TGTGCCAGCAGTTACCTCCCGGGGGGACAGGGCTTCGAGCAGCCCAAGCATTTT. This sequence encodes CASSYLPGGQGFEQPKHF.

The genes are TRBV11-2 and TRBJ2-5, with a weak D call TRBD2 (6 bases). CDR1 is SGHAT, CDR2 FQNNGV, per germline. There are 16 residues in the CDR3. Between the trimmed V and J ends, which lost 2 bases and 1 base, there was a span of 14 bases. The DNA for the CDR3 is TGTGCCAGCAGCTTAAGAATAGCGGACCTCCAAGAGACCCAGTACTTC. Amino acids: CASSLRIADLQETQYF.

CDR3 loop: CASSLGPGLNTEAFF. In nucleotides, the CDR3 is TGTGCCAGCAGCTTAGGTCCGGGGTTGAACACTGAAGCTTTCTTT. The J gene is TRBJ1-1, the V gene TRBV7-2; no definite D call. The CDR3 has 15 amino acids. V lost 1 base and J 0 bases, leaving 9 bases between the germline ends. Per the germline V gene, CDR1 is SGHTA and CDR2 is FQGNSA.

The genes are TRBV5-4 and TRBJ1-2, with 12 positions matching TRBD1. V lost 0 bases and J lost 6; bases outside the gene matches: 6. Germline values: CDR1 SGHNT, CDR2 YYREEE (reference sequence). CDR3 length: 16 amino acids. Here the CDR3 DNA reads TGTGCCAGCAGCTTGGTACCGGGACAGGGGGCGAATGGCTACACCTTC. Its protein is CASSLVPGQGANGYTF. Complete variable domain (other parts from reference TRBV5-4 and TRBJ1-2): ETGVTQSPTHLIKTRGQQVTLRCSSQSGHNTVSWYQQALGQGPQFIFQYYREEENGRGNFPPRFSGLQFPNYSSELNVNALELDDSALYLCASSLVPGQGANGYTFGSGTRLTVV.